The 10 T cell receptor beta chains given below trace back to one sample, sequenced in a study of T cells after yellow fever vaccination. From the 5' RACE reads, TCRdb called clonotypes with MiXCR, one entry per CDR3 protein. This table has 250,000 to 350,000 distinct CDR3 sequences, 6.8% appearing once. Sequences were derived from PBMCs, sampled more than 35 days after the first yellow fever vaccination. These receptors originate from a young man who received the YFV17D yellow fever vaccine.

This clonotype was observed a handful of times. The chain is built from TRBV20-1 and TRBJ1-2; D may be TRBD1 (6 bases). Trimming took 6 bases from V and 0 from J, leaving 14 bases between them. Germline V gives CDR1 DFQATT, CDR2 SNEGSKA (reference sequence). The CDR3 consists of 14 residues. The CDR3: CSAAQGTANYGYTF. Here the CDR3 DNA reads TGCAGTGCCGCACAGGGAACGGCTAACTATGGCTACACCTTC.

This clonotype has only a few counts. V is TRBV5-1 and J is TRBJ1-2; 7 bases are a match to TRBD1. V lost 1 base, J lost 5 bases, and 5 bases stayed unmatched. CDR1 and CDR2 (germline): SGHRS, YFSETQ. This CDR3 region has 14 residues. Written as DNA, the CDR3 is TGCGCCAGCAGCTTGTCGACAGGGAGATATGGCTACACCTTC. Translating gives CASSLSTGRYGYTF.

This clonotype was counted between two and nine times. The chain joins TRBV3-1 to TRBJ2-7; the D is unclear. Germline CDR1 and CDR2: LGHDT and YNNKEL (reference sequence). The ends were cut back, 3 bases at V and 1 base at J, with 10 bases in the middle. This CDR3 has 14 residues. The CDR3 spells CASSQLPASYEQYF. The CDR3 DNA follows: TGTGCCAGCAGCCAGTTGCCGGCATCCTACGAGCAGTACTTC.

This clonotype was counted between two and nine times. The gene calls are TRBV6-2 or TRBV6-3 and TRBJ2-3, with D possibly being TRBD1 (6 bases). From germline, CDR1 is MNHEY and CDR2 SVGEGT. Trimming removed 6 bases at V and 2 bases at J, with 12 bases between. CDR3 length: 14 amino acids. CDR3 DNA: TGTGCCAGCAGCAGGGACACCTACACAGATACGCAGTATTTT. Protein sequence: CASSRDTYTDTQYF.

This clonotype came up a few times. The chain carries TRBV5-1 and TRBJ1-1; maybe TRBD1 (6 bases). This CDR3 spans 15 amino acids. The germline V gene has CDR1 SGHRS and CDR2 YFSETQ. Trimming removed 3 bases from V and 3 bases from J, with 15 bases in between. CDR3 residues: CASSSRGPRDTEAFF. The CDR3 DNA follows: TGCGCCAGCAGCTCCAGGGGACCTAGGGACACTGAAGCTTTCTTT.

This clonotype showed up just a few times. V usage is TRBV7-9 and J usage is TRBJ2-3, with 10 bases that match TRBD1. Germline values: CDR1 SEHNR, CDR2 FQNEAQ (reference sequence). CDR3 length: 15 residues. Unmatched junction bases numbered 14, after V lost 10 bases and J lost 7 bases. CDR3 DNA: TGTGCCATCTCGGACAGGGGGAGCCCATTTTATACGCAGTATTTT. It codes for CAISDRGSPFYTQYF.

This clonotype was picked up a small number of times. The rearrangement uses TRBV19 and TRBJ2-7, with no clear D. V lost 4 bases, J lost 6 bases, and 13 bases lay in between. CDR3 length: 13 amino acids. From germline, CDR1 is LNHDA and CDR2 SQIVND (reference sequence). As DNA, the CDR3 is TGTGCCAGTAGTACGCGGCCCGGGCTCGAGCAGTACTTC. Translating it yields CASSTRPGLEQYF.

This clonotype has at least ten counts. The chain joins TRBV20-1 to TRBJ2-1, with TRBD2 identical over 7 bases. Trimming at V came to 1 base and at J to 5 bases, leaving 5 bases not matched to a gene. The CDR3 extends over 14 amino acids. The germline V gene has CDR1 DFQATT and CDR2 SNEGSKA (reference sequence). The CDR3 DNA reads as TGCAGTGCTAGAGTGGGGGGGGACGACAATGAGCAGTTCTTC. It specifies CSARVGGDDNEQFF.

This clonotype was detected only a few times. V gene TRBV7-2 combines with J gene TRBJ2-2; TRBD2 might be the D (6 bases). Germline V lookup: CDR1 SGHTA, CDR2 FQGNSA. Trimming left V 5 bases short and J 5 bases short, with 21 bases between. The CDR3 is 17 residues long. CDR3 amino acids: CASSDDWEAGSTGELFF. CDR3 DNA: TGTGCCAGCAGCGATGACTGGGAGGCGGGGTCTACCGGGGAGCTGTTTTTT.

This clonotype was observed a few times. The chain links TRBV7-9 to TRBJ2-1, with D perhaps given as TRBD1 or TRBD2 (5 bases each). Germline V lookup: CDR1 SEHNR, CDR2 FQNEAQ (reference sequence). V lost 6 bases and J 4 bases, leaving 13 bases between the germline ends. The CDR3 has 14 amino acids. The CDR3 loop is CASSPGARYNEQFF. In DNA form, the CDR3 reads TGTGCCAGCAGTCCCGGGGCCCGGTACAATGAGCAGTTCTTC.